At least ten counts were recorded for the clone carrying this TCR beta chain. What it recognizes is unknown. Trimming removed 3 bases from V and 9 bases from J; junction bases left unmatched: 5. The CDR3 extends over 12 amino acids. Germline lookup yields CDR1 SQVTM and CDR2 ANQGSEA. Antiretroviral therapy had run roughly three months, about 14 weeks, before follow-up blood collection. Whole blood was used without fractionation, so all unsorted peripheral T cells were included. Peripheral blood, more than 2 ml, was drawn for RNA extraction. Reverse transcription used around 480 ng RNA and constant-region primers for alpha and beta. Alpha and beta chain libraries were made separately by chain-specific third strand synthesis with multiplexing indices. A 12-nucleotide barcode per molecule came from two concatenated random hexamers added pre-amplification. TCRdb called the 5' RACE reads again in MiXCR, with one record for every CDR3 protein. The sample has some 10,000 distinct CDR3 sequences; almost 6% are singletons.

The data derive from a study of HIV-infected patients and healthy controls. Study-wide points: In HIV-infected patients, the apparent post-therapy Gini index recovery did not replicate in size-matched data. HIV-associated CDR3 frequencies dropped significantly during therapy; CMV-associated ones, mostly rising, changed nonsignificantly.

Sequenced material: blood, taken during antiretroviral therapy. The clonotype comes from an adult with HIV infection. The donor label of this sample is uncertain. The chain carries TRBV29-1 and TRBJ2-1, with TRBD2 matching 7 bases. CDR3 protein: CSVDGGRGEQFF. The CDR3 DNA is TGCAGCGTTGATGGAGGGAGGGGTGAGCAGTTCTTC.